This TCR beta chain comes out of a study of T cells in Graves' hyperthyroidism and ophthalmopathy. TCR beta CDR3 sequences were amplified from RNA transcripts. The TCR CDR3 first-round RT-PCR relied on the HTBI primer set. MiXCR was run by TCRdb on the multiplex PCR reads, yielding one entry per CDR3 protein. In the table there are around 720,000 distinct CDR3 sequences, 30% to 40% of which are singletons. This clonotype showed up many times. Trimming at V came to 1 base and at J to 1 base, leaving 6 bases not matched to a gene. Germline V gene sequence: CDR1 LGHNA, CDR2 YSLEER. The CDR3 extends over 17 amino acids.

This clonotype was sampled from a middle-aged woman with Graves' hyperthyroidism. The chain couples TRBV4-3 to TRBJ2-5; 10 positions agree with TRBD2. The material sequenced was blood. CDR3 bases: TGCGCCAGCAGCCAAGGTTCAAGCGGGGGGGCCCAAGAGACCCAGTACTTC. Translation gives CASSQGSSGGAQETQYF.